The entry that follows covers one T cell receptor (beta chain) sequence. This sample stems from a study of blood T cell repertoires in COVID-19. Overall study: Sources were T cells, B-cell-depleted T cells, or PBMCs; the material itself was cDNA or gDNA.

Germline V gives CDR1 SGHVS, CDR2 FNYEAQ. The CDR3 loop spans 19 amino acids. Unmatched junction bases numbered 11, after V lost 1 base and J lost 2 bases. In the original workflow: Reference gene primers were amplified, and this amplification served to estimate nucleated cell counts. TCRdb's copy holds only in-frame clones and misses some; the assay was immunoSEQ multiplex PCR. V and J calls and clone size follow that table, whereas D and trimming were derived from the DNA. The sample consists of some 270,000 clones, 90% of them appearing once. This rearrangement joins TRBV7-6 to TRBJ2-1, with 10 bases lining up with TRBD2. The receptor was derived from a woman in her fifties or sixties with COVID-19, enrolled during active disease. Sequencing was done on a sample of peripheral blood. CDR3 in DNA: TGTGCCAGCAGCTTAGTCGGTGCAGCGGGGGGGAACCCCTACAATGAGCAGTTCTTC. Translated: CASSLVGAAGGNPYNEQFF.